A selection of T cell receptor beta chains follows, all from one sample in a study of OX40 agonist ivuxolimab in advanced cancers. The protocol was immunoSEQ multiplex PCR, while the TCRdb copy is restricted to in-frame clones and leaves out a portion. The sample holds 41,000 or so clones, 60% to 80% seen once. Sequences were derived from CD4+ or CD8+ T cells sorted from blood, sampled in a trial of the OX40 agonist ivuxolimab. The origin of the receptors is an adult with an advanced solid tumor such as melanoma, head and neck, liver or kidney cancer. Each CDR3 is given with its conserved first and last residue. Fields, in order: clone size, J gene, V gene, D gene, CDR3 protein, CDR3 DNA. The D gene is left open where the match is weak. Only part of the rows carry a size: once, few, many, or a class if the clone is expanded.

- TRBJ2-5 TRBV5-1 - CASRDGVRIQETQYF TGCGCCAGCAGGGATGGTGTCCGAATCCAAGAGACCCAGTACTTC
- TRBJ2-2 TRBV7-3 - CASSRRDGEMRLFF TGTGCCAGCAGCCGAAGGGACGGAGAGATGCGGCTGTTTTTT
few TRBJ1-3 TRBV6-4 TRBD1 CASSEGQGAKGNTIYF TGTGCCAGCAGTGAAGGACAGGGGGCAAAAGGAAACACCATATATTTT
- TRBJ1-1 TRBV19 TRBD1 CASSRGQGNTEAFF TGTGCCAGTAGTCGTGGACAGGGTAACACTGAAGCTTTCTTT
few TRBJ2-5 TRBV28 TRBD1 CASSSAGQGRETQYF TGTGCCAGCAGTTCCGCGGGACAGGGGAGGGAGACCCAGTACTTC
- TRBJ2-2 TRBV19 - CASSILSAGELFF TGTGCCAGTAGTATCTTAAGTGCCGGGGAGCTGTTTTTT
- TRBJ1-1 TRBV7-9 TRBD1 CASSLALDRSRAFF TGTGCCAGCAGCTTAGCGCTGGACAGGTCACGCGCTTTCTTT
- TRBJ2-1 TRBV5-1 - CASSNTLGDEQFF TGCGCCAGCAGCAACACTCTAGGGGATGAGCAGTTCTTC
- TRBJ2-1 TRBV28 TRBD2 CASSLGGTSGRARHNEQFF TGTGCCAGCAGCCTAGGGGGGACTAGCGGGAGAGCTCGCCACAATGAGCAGTTCTTC
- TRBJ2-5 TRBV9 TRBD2 CASSVAAGGSETQYF TGTGCCAGCAGCGTAGCAGCGGGGGGTTCGGAGACCCAGTACTTC
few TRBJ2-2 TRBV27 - CASTLRVSGELFF TGTGCCAGCACCCTAAGGGTCAGCGGGGAGCTGTTTTTT
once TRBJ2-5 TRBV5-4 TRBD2 CASSPPGTSGQETQYF TGTGCCAGCAGCCCACCCGGGACTAGCGGCCAAGAGACCCAGTACTTC
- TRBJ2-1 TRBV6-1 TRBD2 CASSGGLAGDLRNEQFF TGTGCCAGCAGTGGGGGACTAGCGGGGGACCTAAGGAATGAGCAGTTCTTC
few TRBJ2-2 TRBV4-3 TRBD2 CASSQDLGMGLQNTGELFF TGCGCCAGCAGCCAAGATTTGGGGATGGGACTACAGAACACCGGGGAGCTGTTTTTT
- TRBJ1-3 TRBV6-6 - CASRPTFSGNTIYF TGTGCCAGCAGGCCGACTTTCTCTGGAAACACCATATATTTT
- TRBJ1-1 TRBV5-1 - CASSLLTGNTEAFF TGCGCCAGCAGCTTGTTGACGGGAAACACTGAAGCTTTCTTT
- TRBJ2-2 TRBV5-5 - CASSLIQGNTGELFF TGTGCCAGCAGCTTGATACAGGGTAACACCGGGGAGCTGTTTTTT
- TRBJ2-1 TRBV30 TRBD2 CAWTREGRGEQFF TGTGCCTGGACACGGGAGGGCCGGGGTGAGCAGTTCTTC
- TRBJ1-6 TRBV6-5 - CASSFLDSSYNSPLHF TGTGCCAGCAGTTTTCTCGACAGCTCCTATAATTCACCCCTCCACTTT
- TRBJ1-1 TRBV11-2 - CAAQRARASTEAFF TGTGCTGCCCAACGTGCCCGGGCGAGCACTGAAGCTTTCTTT
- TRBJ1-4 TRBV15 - CATTKIRRNEKLFF TGTGCCACCACCAAGATAAGGCGGAACGAAAAACTGTTTTTT
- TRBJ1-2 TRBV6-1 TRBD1 CASSNRDRDNGYTF TGTGCCAGCAGCAACCGGGACAGAGACAATGGCTACACCTTC
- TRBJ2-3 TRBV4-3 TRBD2 CASSQTLAGGPEGTQYF TGCGCCAGCAGCCAGACACTAGCGGGGGGCCCTGAGGGTACGCAGTATTTT
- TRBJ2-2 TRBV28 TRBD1 CASSLLGRGLTGELFF TGTGCCAGCAGTTTATTAGGCAGGGGGCTCACCGGGGAGCTGTTTTTT
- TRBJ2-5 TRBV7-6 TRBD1 CASSLSPEGAETQYF TGTGCCAGCAGCTTATCCCCAGAGGGGGCGGAGACCCAGTACTTC
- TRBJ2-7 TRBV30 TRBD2 CAWKEAGVSSYEQYF TGTGCCTGGAAAGAAGCGGGAGTGAGTTCCTACGAGCAGTACTTC
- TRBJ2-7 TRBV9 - CASSVQLIGDPGCEQYF TGTGCCAGCAGCGTACAGCTCATCGGGGACCCGGGGTGCGAGCAGTACTTC
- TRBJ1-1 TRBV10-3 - CATRYGNTEAFF TGTGCCACCAGATACGGGAACACTGAAGCTTTCTTT
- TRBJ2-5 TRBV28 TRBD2 CASSLRLAGETQYF TGTGCCAGCAGTTTACGACTAGCAGGAGAGACCCAGTACTTC
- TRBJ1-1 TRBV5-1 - CASSLGQLDTEAFF TGCGCCAGCAGCTTGGGCCAGTTAGACACTGAAGCTTTCTTT
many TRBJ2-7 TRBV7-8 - CASSPHQGPSYEQYF TGTGCCAGCAGCCCACACCAGGGGCCTTCCTACGAGCAGTACTTC
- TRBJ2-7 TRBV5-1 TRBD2 CASSKTSGVLGEQYF TGCGCCAGCAGCAAGACTAGCGGGGTTCTAGGCGAGCAGTACTTC
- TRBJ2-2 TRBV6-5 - CASSYSTGAGELFF TGTGCCAGCAGTTACTCGACGGGGGCAGGGGAGCTGTTTTTT
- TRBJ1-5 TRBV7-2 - CASSTNILQPQHF TGTGCCAGCAGCACGAATATTTTGCAGCCCCAGCATTTT
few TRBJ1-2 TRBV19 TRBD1 CASSTTGTGAGANYGYTF TGTGCCAGTAGTACAACCGGGACAGGGGCCGGAGCTAACTATGGCTACACCTTC
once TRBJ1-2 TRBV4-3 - CASSQDHRSGNMVGYTF TGCGCCAGCAGCCAAGATCATCGGTCAGGGAACATGGTAGGCTACACCTTC
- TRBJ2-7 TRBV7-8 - CASSHQGGGLKVEQYF TGTGCCAGCAGCCACCAGGGGGGGGGTTTAAAAGTCGAGCAGTACTTC
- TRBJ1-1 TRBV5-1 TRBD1 CASSLGTGLRNTEAFF TGCGCCAGCAGCTTGGGGACAGGGCTGAGGAACACTGAAGCTTTCTTT
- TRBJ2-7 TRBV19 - CASSKGGSGDEQYF TGTGCCAGTAGTAAGGGGGGCTCCGGGGACGAGCAGTACTTC
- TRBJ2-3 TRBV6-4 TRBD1 CASSDRGTGGSTDTQYF TGTGCCAGCAGTGACCGGGGGACAGGGGGCTCGACAGATACGCAGTATTTT
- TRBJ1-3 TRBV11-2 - CASSNTGSSGNTIYF TGTGCCAGCAGCAACACAGGGAGCTCTGGAAACACCATATATTTT
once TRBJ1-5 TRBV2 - CASTRFLDSNQPQHF TGTGCCAGCACCCGATTTTTAGATAGCAATCAGCCCCAGCATTTT
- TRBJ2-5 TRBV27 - CARRGVPREIGQETQYF TGTGCCAGGCGCGGGGTCCCGCGGGAAATCGGTCAAGAGACCCAGTACTTC
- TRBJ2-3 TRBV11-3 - CASSLGGLANTDTQYF TGTGCCAGCAGCTTAGGCGGACTCGCGAACACAGATACGCAGTATTTT
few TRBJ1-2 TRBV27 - CASSLVSGGNYGYTF TGTGCCAGCAGTTTAGTGTCGGGGGGGAACTATGGCTACACCTTC
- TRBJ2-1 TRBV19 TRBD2 CASSPTQLAGVVNEQFF TGTGCCAGTAGTCCAACCCAACTAGCGGGAGTAGTCAATGAGCAGTTCTTC
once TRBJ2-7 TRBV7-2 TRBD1 CASSLNGQGAYEQYF TGTGCCAGCAGCTTAAATGGACAGGGGGCCTACGAGCAGTACTTC
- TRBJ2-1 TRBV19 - CASSMVPGSVDEQFF TGTGCCAGTAGTATGGTCCCGGGGAGTGTCGATGAGCAGTTCTTC
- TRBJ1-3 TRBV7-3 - CASSLGPGSSGNTIYF TGTGCCAGCAGCTTAGGCCCAGGGAGCTCTGGAAACACCATATATTTT
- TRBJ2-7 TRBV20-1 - CSARQGYEQYF TGCAGTGCTAGACAGGGCTACGAGCAGTACTTC
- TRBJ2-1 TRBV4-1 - CASSQEVVYEQFF TGCGCCAGCAGCCAAGAAGTCGTATATGAGCAGTTCTTC
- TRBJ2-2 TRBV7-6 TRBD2 CASSLELAGNTGELFF TGTGCCAGCAGCTTAGAACTAGCGGGAAACACCGGGGAGCTGTTTTTT
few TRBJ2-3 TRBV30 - CAWGGTWGQYF TGTGCCTGGGGCGGGACATGGGGGCAGTATTTT
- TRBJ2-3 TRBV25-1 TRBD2 CASSLEPGRDTQYF TGTGCCAGCAGTCTCGAACCCGGGAGGGATACGCAGTATTTT
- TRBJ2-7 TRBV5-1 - CASKEPDSYEQYF TGCGCCAGCAAGGAACCAGATTCCTACGAGCAGTACTTC
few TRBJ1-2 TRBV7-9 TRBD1 CASSLGTGAVGYTF TGTGCCAGCAGCTTGGGTACAGGGGCTGTGGGCTACACCTTC
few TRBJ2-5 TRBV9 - CASSVAGTVGETQYF TGTGCCAGCAGCGTAGCGGGTACCGTGGGGGAGACCCAGTACTTC
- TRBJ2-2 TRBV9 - CASSYFPESSGELFF TGTGCCAGCAGCTACTTCCCTGAGTCCTCCGGGGAGCTGTTTTTT
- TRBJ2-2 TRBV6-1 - CASSDKYTGELFF TGTGCCAGCAGTGATAAGTACACCGGGGAGCTGTTTTTT
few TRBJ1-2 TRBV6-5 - CASIHRDGYTF TGTGCCAGCATCCACAGGGATGGCTACACCTTC